These T cell receptor beta chains were read from a single sample in a study of blood T cell repertoires in COVID-19. TCRdb's table, derived via immunoSEQ multiplex PCR, lists solely in-frame clones and lacks some. The sample lists around 460,000 clones; approximately 90% were seen once. The sequencing input was peripheral blood. These receptors were collected from a man aged 18 to 35 with COVID-19, enrolled during active disease. Both conserved end residues are part of each CDR3. A D gene is named only where the DNA matches it firmly. Part of the rows lack a size; the others show once, few, many or a class for expanded clones.

clone_size	j_call	v_call	d_call	cdr3_aa	cdr3_nt
-	TRBJ2-3	TRBV9	TRBD2	CASTKTSGLLDTQYF	TGTGCCAGCACCAAGACTAGCGGGCTTTTAGATACGCAGTATTTT
-	TRBJ2-3	TRBV2	TRBD2	CASSEELAGRDTQYF	TGTGCCAGCAGTGAAGAGCTAGCGGGAAGAGATACGCAGTATTTT
-	TRBJ2-7	TRBV6-5	TRBD2	CASSWPGLYYYEQYF	TGTGCCAGCAGTTGGCCGGGACTATACTACTACGAGCAGTACTTC
-	TRBJ2-7	TRBV7-9	-	CASSLAAGAGEQYF	TGTGCCAGCAGCTTAGCTGCAGGGGCTGGCGAGCAGTACTTC
-	TRBJ2-4	TRBV20-1	-	CSASRGYKNIQYF	TGCAGTGCTAGTCGAGGATACAAAAACATTCAGTACTTC
few	TRBJ1-1	TRBV27	TRBD1	CASSSDRGRQAFF	TGTGCCAGCAGTTCGGACAGGGGGCGTCAGGCTTTCTTT
-	TRBJ1-1	TRBV19	-	CASSQYGGTEAFF	TGTGCCAGTAGTCAGTACGGGGGGACTGAAGCTTTCTTT
-	TRBJ1-2	TRBV11-3	-	CASSLGEGDYTF	TGTGCCAGCAGCTTAGGCGAGGGGGACTACACCTTC
-	TRBJ1-5	TRBV6-6	TRBD1	CASSPTGQGTPQHF	TGTGCCAGCAGTCCGACGGGACAGGGGACGCCCCAGCATTTT
-	TRBJ2-2	TRBV6-5	TRBD2	CASSPWTSRTGELFF	TGTGCCAGCAGTCCTTGGACTAGTCGCACCGGGGAGCTGTTTTTT
-	TRBJ2-7	TRBV27	-	CASSLRQDFYEQYF	TGTGCCAGCAGTTTACGACAGGATTTTTACGAGCAGTACTTC
-	TRBJ2-1	TRBV5-1	TRBD2	CASGPGLAPTYEQFF	TGCGCCAGCGGCCCGGGACTAGCCCCGACGTATGAGCAGTTCTTC
-	TRBJ2-2	TRBV10-1	TRBD2	CASSGGLGRTGELFF	TGCGCCAGCAGTGGCGGACTAGGAAGAACCGGGGAGCTGTTTTTT
-	TRBJ2-1	TRBV19	TRBD2	CASKTGTSGYNEQFF	TGTGCCAGTAAAACCGGGACTAGCGGTTACAATGAGCAGTTCTTC
-	TRBJ1-1	TRBV2	-	CASSEAGTAFF	TGTGCCAGCAGTGAGGCGGGGACGGCTTTCTTT
-	TRBJ2-7	TRBV5-1	-	CASSLDGYEQYF	TGCGCCAGCAGCTTGGACGGGTACGAGCAGTACTTC
-	TRBJ1-5	TRBV6-6	-	CASTLKWSNQPQHF	TGTGCCAGCACCCTAAAGTGGAGCAATCAGCCCCAGCATTTT
-	TRBJ1-2	TRBV6-4	TRBD1	CANLMGSQRRETGAYYGYTF	TGTGCCAACCTCATGGGGAGTCAGCGGCGTGAGACAGGGGCGTACTATGGCTACACCTTC
-	TRBJ1-6	TRBV27	-	CASSLGGVGNSPLHF	TGTGCCAGCAGTTTAGGAGGGGTTGGGAATTCACCCCTCCACTTT
-	TRBJ2-7	TRBV10-3	-	CATLAWDLPYEQYF	TGTGCCACCCTGGCCTGGGACTTACCCTACGAGCAGTACTTC
-	TRBJ2-2	TRBV7-7	TRBD2	CASSLGLAGGNTGELFF	TGTGCCAGCAGCCTCGGACTAGCGGGGGGGAACACCGGGGAGCTGTTTTTT
-	TRBJ2-3	TRBV5-4	TRBD2	CASSRILAGGADTQYF	TGTGCCAGCAGCCGCATTCTAGCCGGGGGGGCTGATACGCAGTATTTT
-	TRBJ1-3	TRBV25-1	-	CASSERVTGSNTIYF	TGTGCCAGCAGTGAAAGAGTTACAGGGTCGAACACCATATATTTT
-	TRBJ2-1	TRBV25-1	TRBD2	CASSGLAGGVPDEQFF	TGTGCCAGCAGTGGCCTAGCGGGAGGGGTCCCCGATGAGCAGTTCTTC
-	TRBJ2-1	TRBV14	TRBD2	CASSQGTSGQNEQFF	TGTGCCAGCAGCCAAGGGACTAGCGGGCAGAATGAGCAGTTCTTC
-	TRBJ1-4	TRBV11-2	-	CASSPAGITNEKLFF	TGTGCCAGCAGCCCCGCGGGGATAACTAATGAAAAACTGTTTTTT
-	TRBJ2-3	TRBV5-1	TRBD2	CASSLALAGSTDTQYF	TGCGCCAGCAGCTTGGCCCTAGCGGGGTCCACAGATACGCAGTATTTT
-	TRBJ2-1	TRBV19	TRBD2	CASSTLTSSAYNEQFF	TGTGCCAGTAGTACGTTGACTAGCTCGGCCTACAATGAGCAGTTCTTC